This T cell receptor (beta chain) was sequenced during a study of T cell responses to AZD1222 COVID-19 vaccine. Study-wide points: Just a handful of people given AZD1222 tested seropositive at baseline.

V was trimmed by 2 bases and J by 0 bases, leaving 4 bases between them. The germline V gene encodes CDR1 LGHNA and CDR2 YNFKEQ. The CDR3 length is 13 residues. Turning to this clone: Its antigen remains unidentified.

Profiling relied on immunoSEQ multiplex PCR, and the TCRdb table lists in-frame clones only, not all of them. The sample lists some 130,000 clones; 80% to 95% were seen once. The TCR was taken from an adult in good health. V gene TRBV4-2 combines with J gene TRBJ1-1; D unclear. The sequencing here drew on peripheral blood, taken on day 0 of AZD1222 vaccination. CDR3 in DNA: TGTGCCAGCAGCCAACTATTGAACACTGAAGCTTTCTTT. This translates into CASSQLLNTEAFF.